This T cell receptor beta chain was profiled in a study of technical replicates of blood from several donors. Here immunoSEQ multiplex PCR was the method, and the copy in TCRdb shows in-frame clones only, minus some. The sample consists of tens of thousands of clones, 92% of them appearing once. Trimming took off 7 bases at V and 5 bases at J, with 12 bases between the two ends. Germline CDR1 is SQVTM and CDR2 is ANQGSEA. The CDR3 contains 11 residues. Sequencing was performed on T cells isolated from PBMCs. The sequence was obtained from a human donor in good health. The V call is TRBV29-1, the J call TRBJ2-7, with a possible D match to TRBD1 (5 bases). CDR3 coding DNA: TGCAGCGCAGGGTTCTTAAACGAGCAGTACTTC. This gives the protein CSAGFLNEQYF.